This T cell receptor (beta chain) originates from a study of naive and memory T cell subsets. This clonotype was counted at least ten times. The antigen is unknown. V lost 0 bases, J lost 0 bases, and 4 bases lay in between. This CDR3 region has 14 residues. Germline V gene lookup returns CDR1 KGHSY and CDR2 FQNENV. CMV status came from CD4+ T cell IFNgamma after overnight CMV lysate stimulation of fresh PBMCs. Study-level points and caveats: In CD4 and CD8 cells, diversity dropped from naive through EMRA.

The beta constant-region primer was an equimolar mix of two oligonucleotides covering TRBC1 and TRBC2. Ligated cDNA was amplified by four rounds of PCR with nested alpha and beta constant-region primers and SP2. TCRdb reprocessed the UMI-ligation and nested PCR reads with MiXCR, giving one entry per CDR3 protein. Among some 83,000 distinct CDR3 sequences listed, around 9% were seen once. This sequence originates from a human donor in good health. This chain links TRBV16 with TRBJ2-3, with D hard to call. Source material: naive CD8+ T cells from blood. This CDR3 is CASSQSRSTDTQYF. The DNA for the CDR3 is TGTGCCAGCAGCCAATCGAGGAGCACAGATACGCAGTATTTT.